A selection of T cell receptor beta chains follows, all from one sample in a study of regulatory T cells in long-lasting Graves disease. MiXCR, applied by TCRdb to the multiplex PCR reads, yields one record per CDR3 protein. The sample has over 350,000 distinct CDR3 sequences; about a fifth are singletons. The sequencing used peripheral blood mononuclear cells (PBMCs), collected when the disease was refractory, from a patient treated with antithyroid drugs. These receptors were taken from a female donor with Graves disease. The CDR3 runs from the conserved cysteine through the conserved F or W. Each record gives: V gene, D gene, clone size, J gene, CDR3 protein, CDR3 DNA. A D gene is named only where the DNA matches it firmly. Only some rows state a clone size, as once, few, many or a class for expanded clones.

V gene: TRBV19; D gene: .; clone size: .; J gene: TRBJ1-1; CDR3 protein: CASSLPAGIEAFF; CDR3 DNA: TGTGCCAGTAGTTTGCCAGCGGGGATCGAGGCTTTCTTT
V gene: TRBV29-1; D gene: .; clone size: few; J gene: TRBJ1-1; CDR3 protein: CSALGVNTEAFF; CDR3 DNA: TGCAGTGCCCTCGGAGTGAACACTGAAGCTTTCTTT
V gene: TRBV25-1; D gene: .; clone size: .; J gene: TRBJ2-2; CDR3 protein: CASSGIGTGELFF; CDR3 DNA: TGTGCCAGCAGTGGCATAGGCACCGGGGAGCTGTTTTTT
V gene: TRBV7-8; D gene: TRBD2; clone size: many; J gene: TRBJ2-5; CDR3 protein: CASSLVSGGAETQYF; CDR3 DNA: TGTGCCAGCAGCTTAGTATCCGGGGGGGCGGAGACCCAGTACTTC
V gene: TRBV12-3/TRBV12-4; D gene: TRBD2; clone size: few; J gene: TRBJ2-5; CDR3 protein: CASSSAGLGETQYF; CDR3 DNA: TGTGCCAGCAGTTCAGCGGGGCTTGGAGAGACCCAGTACTTC
V gene: TRBV6-2/TRBV6-3; D gene: TRBD1; clone size: many; J gene: TRBJ2-5; CDR3 protein: CASSYSRAGGETQYF; CDR3 DNA: TGTGCCAGCAGTTACTCTCGCGCAGGGGGAGAGACCCAGTACTTC
V gene: TRBV2; D gene: .; clone size: many; J gene: TRBJ2-7; CDR3 protein: CASTSLSGSAEQYF; CDR3 DNA: TGTGCCAGCACCTCGCTGTCGGGTTCGGCCGAGCAGTACTTC
V gene: TRBV12-3/TRBV12-4; D gene: .; clone size: many; J gene: TRBJ2-6; CDR3 protein: CASSLALSSGANVLTF; CDR3 DNA: TGTGCCAGCAGTTTAGCGCTGAGCTCTGGGGCCAACGTCCTGACTTTC
V gene: TRBV10-2; D gene: TRBD1; clone size: .; J gene: TRBJ2-5; CDR3 protein: CASSEPTGVQYF; CDR3 DNA: TGCGCCAGCAGTGAACCAACAGGGGTTCAGTACTTC
V gene: TRBV28; D gene: .; clone size: many; J gene: TRBJ2-5; CDR3 protein: CASRRDSLQETQYF; CDR3 DNA: TGTGCCAGCAGGCGGGACAGCCTTCAAGAGACCCAGTACTTC
V gene: TRBV10-3; D gene: TRBD2; clone size: few; J gene: TRBJ2-7; CDR3 protein: CATLTSGSNEQYF; CDR3 DNA: TGTGCCACCTTGACTAGCGGGAGTAACGAGCAGTACTTC
V gene: TRBV27; D gene: .; clone size: .; J gene: TRBJ2-1; CDR3 protein: CASSPGARVNEQFF; CDR3 DNA: TGTGCCAGCAGTCCCGGGGCGCGGGTCAATGAGCAGTTCTTC
V gene: TRBV19; D gene: .; clone size: few; J gene: TRBJ1-5; CDR3 protein: CASSIQGSSNQPQHF; CDR3 DNA: TGTGCCAGTAGTATCCAGGGATCGAGCAATCAGCCCCAGCATTTT
V gene: TRBV12-3/TRBV12-4; D gene: TRBD2; clone size: many; J gene: TRBJ2-2; CDR3 protein: CASSLAGLPGTGELFF; CDR3 DNA: TGTGCCAGCAGTCTAGCGGGACTCCCGGGGACCGGGGAGCTGTTTTTT
V gene: TRBV28; D gene: .; clone size: many; J gene: TRBJ1-1; CDR3 protein: CASRATVNTEAFF; CDR3 DNA: TGTGCCAGCAGGGCGACGGTGAACACTGAAGCTTTCTTT
V gene: TRBV4-1; D gene: .; clone size: few; J gene: TRBJ2-7; CDR3 protein: CASSQWFGGSPSYEQYF; CDR3 DNA: TGCGCCAGCAGCCAATGGTTCGGGGGCAGCCCGTCCTACGAGCAGTACTTC
V gene: TRBV2; D gene: .; clone size: many; J gene: TRBJ2-2; CDR3 protein: CASRGTRDTGELFF; CDR3 DNA: TGTGCCAGCAGGGGGACTCGGGACACCGGGGAGCTGTTTTTT
V gene: TRBV5-6; D gene: .; clone size: .; J gene: TRBJ2-7; CDR3 protein: CASSPRPQADYEQYF; CDR3 DNA: TGTGCCAGCAGCCCCAGACCGCAGGCAGACTACGAGCAGTACTTC
V gene: TRBV6-9; D gene: .; clone size: .; J gene: TRBJ2-1; CDR3 protein: CASSYINGGDARSYNERFF; CDR3 DNA: TGTGCCAGCAGTTACATCAACGGGGGAGATGCTAGGTCCTACAATGAGCGGTTCTTC
V gene: TRBV12-3/TRBV12-4; D gene: TRBD1; clone size: .; J gene: TRBJ2-7; CDR3 protein: CASAWTGGRHEQYF; CDR3 DNA: TGTGCCAGCGCCTGGACAGGGGGCCGCCACGAGCAGTACTTC
V gene: TRBV10-3; D gene: .; clone size: .; J gene: TRBJ1-3; CDR3 protein: CAISQGQHSGNTIYF; CDR3 DNA: TGTGCCATCAGCCAAGGACAGCACTCTGGAAACACCATATATTTT
V gene: TRBV20-1; D gene: .; clone size: many; J gene: TRBJ1-2; CDR3 protein: CSAAYNKFSNYGYTF; CDR3 DNA: TGCAGTGCTGCCTACAACAAGTTCTCTAACTATGGCTACACCTTC
V gene: TRBV6-5; D gene: TRBD1; clone size: many; J gene: TRBJ1-2; CDR3 protein: CASSYSRTGWLGYTF; CDR3 DNA: TGTGCCAGCAGTTACTCGCGGACAGGGTGGCTCGGCTACACCTTC
V gene: TRBV6-5; D gene: TRBD2; clone size: few; J gene: TRBJ2-7; CDR3 protein: CASSYPVTSGAVYEQYF; CDR3 DNA: TGTGCCAGCAGTTACCCAGTGACTAGCGGGGCGGTCTACGAGCAGTACTTC
V gene: TRBV12-3/TRBV12-4; D gene: .; clone size: few; J gene: TRBJ2-3; CDR3 protein: CASSSYTDTQYF; CDR3 DNA: TGTGCCAGCAGTTCGTACACAGATACGCAGTATTTT
V gene: TRBV20-1; D gene: .; clone size: few; J gene: TRBJ1-5; CDR3 protein: CSARDEGFYSNQPQHF; CDR3 DNA: TGCAGTGCTAGAGATGAGGGTTTCTATAGCAATCAGCCCCAGCATTTT
V gene: TRBV20-1; D gene: .; clone size: .; J gene: TRBJ2-3; CDR3 protein: CSARLGPYDTDTQYF; CDR3 DNA: TGCAGTGCTAGACTAGGCCCCTACGACACAGATACGCAGTATTTT
V gene: TRBV12-3/TRBV12-4; D gene: .; clone size: .; J gene: TRBJ2-3; CDR3 protein: CASSPQPPGAGGTDTQYF; CDR3 DNA: TGTGCCAGCAGCCCCCAACCACCGGGGGCGGGAGGCACAGATACGCAGTATTTT
V gene: TRBV4-1; D gene: .; clone size: .; J gene: TRBJ1-1; CDR3 protein: CASSQDPGFMNTEAFF; CDR3 DNA: TGCGCCAGCAGCCAAGATCCAGGTTTCATGAACACTGAAGCTTTCTTT
V gene: TRBV6-1; D gene: .; clone size: .; J gene: TRBJ1-2; CDR3 protein: CASSPPGGGHYGYTF; CDR3 DNA: TGTGCCAGCAGCCCCCCGGGGGGGGGGCACTATGGCTACACCTTC
V gene: TRBV7-9; D gene: TRBD1; clone size: .; J gene: TRBJ2-5; CDR3 protein: CASSGEEGQGTVPETQYF; CDR3 DNA: TGTGCCAGCAGCGGCGAGGAGGGACAGGGTACGGTTCCGGAGACCCAGTACTTC
V gene: TRBV7-9; D gene: TRBD1; clone size: many; J gene: TRBJ2-7; CDR3 protein: CASSLGPDRDEQYF; CDR3 DNA: TGTGCCAGCAGCTTAGGACCTGACAGGGACGAGCAGTACTTC
V gene: TRBV2; D gene: .; clone size: many; J gene: TRBJ2-5; CDR3 protein: CASSEGISGFPQETQYF; CDR3 DNA: TGTGCCAGCAGTGAGGGTATTAGCGGCTTCCCCCAAGAGACCCAGTACTTC
V gene: TRBV3-1; D gene: .; clone size: .; J gene: TRBJ1-2; CDR3 protein: CASSQTSGKANYGYTF; CDR3 DNA: TGTGCCAGCAGCCAAACCTCCGGGAAAGCTAACTATGGCTACACCTTC
V gene: TRBV28; D gene: .; clone size: many; J gene: TRBJ1-5; CDR3 protein: CASSSPATQHF; CDR3 DNA: TGTGCCAGCAGTTCCCCGGCCACCCAGCATTTT
V gene: TRBV7-9; D gene: .; clone size: many; J gene: TRBJ2-7; CDR3 protein: CASGGPRYEQYF; CDR3 DNA: TGTGCCAGCGGGGGTCCCAGGTACGAGCAGTACTTC
V gene: TRBV12-5; D gene: TRBD1; clone size: few; J gene: TRBJ1-4; CDR3 protein: CASGRDRGYNEKLFF; CDR3 DNA: TGTGCTAGTGGCCGTGACAGGGGTTATAATGAAAAACTGTTTTTT
V gene: TRBV28; D gene: TRBD2; clone size: many; J gene: TRBJ2-4; CDR3 protein: CASIDGGRALNIQYF; CDR3 DNA: TGTGCCAGCATTGATGGCGGGAGGGCCTTAAACATTCAGTACTTC
V gene: TRBV7-2; D gene: .; clone size: many; J gene: TRBJ2-5; CDR3 protein: CASSLVGTIETQYF; CDR3 DNA: TGTGCCAGCAGCTTAGTCGGGACAATAGAGACCCAGTACTTC
V gene: TRBV28; D gene: .; clone size: many; J gene: TRBJ2-5; CDR3 protein: CAGATGTVKTQYF; CDR3 DNA: TGTGCCGGAGCCACCGGGACTGTTAAGACCCAGTACTTC
V gene: TRBV27; D gene: TRBD2; clone size: few; J gene: TRBJ2-5; CDR3 protein: CASSRLWASGRAQETQYF; CDR3 DNA: TGTGCCAGCAGCCGACTCTGGGCTAGCGGGAGGGCCCAAGAGACCCAGTACTTC
V gene: TRBV12-3/TRBV12-4; D gene: .; clone size: many; J gene: TRBJ2-7; CDR3 protein: CASSFGPSRNEQYF; CDR3 DNA: TGTGCCAGCAGTTTTGGACCCTCCCGGAACGAGCAGTACTTC
V gene: TRBV7-2; D gene: TRBD2; clone size: .; J gene: TRBJ2-1; CDR3 protein: CASSLEIPGTSSFHEQFF; CDR3 DNA: TGTGCCAGCAGCTTAGAGATACCCGGGACTAGCAGTTTCCATGAGCAGTTCTTC
V gene: TRBV2; D gene: .; clone size: many; J gene: TRBJ1-2; CDR3 protein: CASSQVQASGGYTF; CDR3 DNA: TGTGCCAGCAGTCAAGTTCAAGCTAGCGGTGGCTACACCTTC
V gene: TRBV19; D gene: TRBD2; clone size: many; J gene: TRBJ2-7; CDR3 protein: CASSIRGGTYEQYF; CDR3 DNA: TGTGCCAGTAGTATACGGGGAGGGACCTACGAGCAGTACTTC
V gene: TRBV5-5; D gene: .; clone size: few; J gene: TRBJ2-1; CDR3 protein: CASSRLLQGLQFF; CDR3 DNA: TGTGCCAGCAGTCGGCTCCTACAGGGTCTACAGTTCTTC
V gene: TRBV5-1; D gene: .; clone size: few; J gene: TRBJ2-2; CDR3 protein: CASRDLNTGELFF; CDR3 DNA: TGCGCCAGCCGGGACTTGAACACCGGGGAGCTGTTTTTT
V gene: TRBV20-1; D gene: .; clone size: few; J gene: TRBJ1-1; CDR3 protein: CSARDLAMSFF; CDR3 DNA: TGCAGTGCTAGAGATCTTGCGATGTCTTTCTTT
V gene: TRBV28; D gene: .; clone size: few; J gene: TRBJ2-7; CDR3 protein: CASSATAEEQYF; CDR3 DNA: TGTGCCAGCAGCGCTACGGCCGAGGAGCAGTACTTC
V gene: TRBV7-9; D gene: .; clone size: .; J gene: TRBJ2-1; CDR3 protein: CASSYYRLVEVGQFF; CDR3 DNA: TGTGCCAGCAGCTACTACCGACTAGTCGAAGTCGGGCAGTTCTTC
V gene: TRBV10-3; D gene: .; clone size: many; J gene: TRBJ1-4; CDR3 protein: CAIRDGPNEKLFF; CDR3 DNA: TGTGCCATCAGGGACGGCCCTAATGAAAAACTGTTTTTT
V gene: TRBV19; D gene: .; clone size: many; J gene: TRBJ2-2; CDR3 protein: CASSMKMAQNTGELFF; CDR3 DNA: TGTGCCAGTAGTATGAAGATGGCACAGAACACCGGGGAGCTGTTTTTT
V gene: TRBV29-1; D gene: .; clone size: few; J gene: TRBJ2-7; CDR3 protein: CSVDRQGKGYEQYF; CDR3 DNA: TGCAGCGTTGATAGGCAGGGGAAGGGCTACGAGCAGTACTTC
V gene: TRBV30; D gene: .; clone size: many; J gene: TRBJ2-7; CDR3 protein: CAWSEQNSYEQYF; CDR3 DNA: TGTGCCTGGAGTGAACAGAACTCCTACGAGCAGTACTTC
V gene: TRBV5-5; D gene: .; clone size: .; J gene: TRBJ1-5; CDR3 protein: CASSAGHNQPQHF; CDR3 DNA: TGTGCCAGCAGCGCCGGGCACAATCAGCCCCAGCATTTT
V gene: TRBV27; D gene: .; clone size: many; J gene: TRBJ2-7; CDR3 protein: CASSFPGNEQYF; CDR3 DNA: TGTGCCAGCAGTTTCCCGGGTAACGAGCAGTACTTC